The 29 T cell receptor beta chains reported below all come from one sample, sequenced in a study of OX40 agonist ivuxolimab in advanced cancers. Profiled with immunoSEQ multiplex PCR; TCRdb holds only in-frame clones, not every one. The table lists tens of thousands of clones, about 86% of them singletons. Sequences were derived from CD4+ or CD8+ T cells sorted from blood, sampled in a trial of the OX40 agonist ivuxolimab. Receptors originate from an adult with an advanced solid tumor such as melanoma, head and neck, liver or kidney cancer.

The V gene is TRBV6-1, the J gene TRBJ2-7; D gene uncertain. CDR3 length: 12 residues. Germline V gene lookup returns CDR1 MNHNS and CDR2 SASEGT. V lost 8 bases to trimming and J lost 3 bases, with 11 bases between them. Here the CDR3 reads CASGRTGYEQYF. The CDR3 nucleotides read TGTGCCAGCGGGCGGACCGGCTACGAGCAGTACTTC.

This clone was seen just once. The genes are TRBV6-9 and TRBJ2-1; unclear D gene. This CDR3 is built from 10 residues. CDR1 and CDR2 from the germline V gene are MNHGY and SVAAGI. The V gene lost 11 bases and the J gene lost 7 bases, with 9 bases spanning the gap. Here the CDR3 reads CAAAINEQFF. DNA for the CDR3: TGTGCCGCGGCCATAAATGAGCAGTTCTTC.

This chain uses TRBV11-2 with TRBJ2-4; no definite D call. Trimming shortened V by 6 bases and J by 0 bases, and 9 bases separated the two germline ends. Germline V gene sequence: CDR1 SGHAT, CDR2 FQNNGV. The CDR3 runs to 14 residues. CDR3 DNA: TGTGCCAGCAGGCGTCCTCTAGCCAAAAACATTCAGTACTTC. Protein product: CASRRPLAKNIQYF.

The chain combines TRBV4-1 with TRBJ1-5; TRBD1 might be the D (5 bases). Trimming took off 1 base at V and 9 bases at J, with 16 bases between the two ends. Germline values: CDR1 MGHRA, CDR2 YSYEKL. The CDR3 covers 15 residues. In DNA form, the CDR3 reads TGCGCCAGCAGCCAAGGCCGGGACTGGAGCTCGCCCCAGCATTTT. Translating it yields CASSQGRDWSSPQHF.

The V gene is TRBV18, the J gene TRBJ2-2; D ambiguous. Between the trimmed V and J ends, which lost 0 bases and 6 bases, there was a span of 14 bases. Germline V gene data show CDR1 as KGHSH and CDR2 as LQKENI. The CDR3 runs to 16 residues. The CDR3 sequence: CASSPPSSRAAGELFF. CDR3 coding DNA: TGTGCCAGCTCACCACCTTCATCCCGTGCGGCCGGGGAGCTGTTTTTT.

In its sample, this clone was seen a few times. The chain joins TRBV5-4 to TRBJ2-1; D might be TRBD1 (6 bases). The CDR3 covers 14 residues. Trimming stripped 4 bases from V and 4 bases from J, with 12 bases between. Germline lookup yields CDR1 SGHNT and CDR2 YYREEE (reference sequence). The chain's CDR3 is CASSPLRGYNEQFF. CDR3 nucleotide sequence: TGTGCCAGCAGCCCCCTCAGGGGATACAATGAGCAGTTCTTC.

This clone was detected once. The gene calls are TRBV7-3 and TRBJ2-7; TRBD1 agrees at 9 bases. The trim removed 5 bases at V and 6 bases at J, leaving 5 bases unmatched. The CDR3 covers 13 residues. Per the germline V gene, CDR1 is SGHTA and CDR2 is FQGTGA. CDR3 amino acids: CASSTDRGGEQYF. CDR3 in DNA: TGTGCCAGCAGCACGGACAGGGGCGGCGAGCAGTACTTC.

The CDR3 spells CARLGTGDRGEQYF. The CDR3 bases are TGTGCCAGACTAGGGACAGGGGATCGAGGCGAGCAGTACTTC. This chain connects TRBV28 to TRBJ2-7; 10 positions match TRBD1. CDR3 length equals 14 residues. The trim removed 9 bases at V and 6 bases at J, leaving 11 bases unmatched. Germline V CDR1 and CDR2: MDHEN, SYDVKM.

The rearrangement uses TRBV10-1 and TRBJ2-7; weak D call: TRBD1 (7 bases). Germline values: CDR1 WNHNN, CDR2 SYGVQD (reference sequence). V was trimmed by 3 bases and J by 1 base, leaving 25 bases between them. This CDR3 has 19 residues. CDR3 bases: TGCGCCAGCAGTGATTTACCGACAGGGAGGTTACAGTGGTCCTACGAGCAGTACTTC. Amino acids: CASSDLPTGRLQWSYEQYF.

The rearrangement links TRBV2 to TRBJ2-7; D is unclear. This CDR3 is 13 amino acids long. Between the trimmed V and J ends, which lost 6 bases and 6 bases, there was a span of 15 bases. Germline lookup yields CDR1 SNHLY and CDR2 FYNNEI. CDR3 sequence (DNA): TGTGCCAGCAGATTAGAGGCACTATCCGAGCAGTACTTC. Protein: CASRLEALSEQYF.

The DNA of the CDR3 is TGTGCCAGCAGCTTAGAAAGCGGGCGGGGTCTTACAGATACGCAGTATTTT. Its protein product is CASSLESGRGLTDTQYF. V is TRBV7-8 and J is TRBJ2-3, with D possibly matching TRBD2 (6 bases). Between the trimmed V and J ends, which lost 1 base and 3 bases, there was a span of 17 bases. Germline V CDR1 and CDR2: SGHVS, FQNEAQ. The CDR3 runs to 17 residues.

The gene calls are TRBV7-3 and TRBJ1-1; 7 bases match TRBD1. Germline V CDR1 and CDR2: SGHTA, FQGTGA. The ends lost 3 bases at V and 4 bases at J; junction bases unmatched: 2. The CDR3 runs 13 residues. The DNA of the CDR3 is TGTGCCAGCAGCTTGACAGGGCGCACTGAAGCTTTCTTT. Its protein is CASSLTGRTEAFF.

On this clone itself: Sequence at one end of the junction differs from germline and may be a read error. The gene calls are TRBV7-2 and TRBJ2-3, with D perhaps TRBD2 (6 bases). Germline V CDR1 and CDR2: SGHTA, FQGNSA. The CDR3 consists of 12 residues. The DNA of the CDR3 is TGTGCCAGCAGCTTAGATAGGCGGGGCGGAGATTTT. It specifies CASSLDRRGGDF.

The rearrangement joins TRBV30 to TRBJ1-5; D gene unclear. From germline, CDR1 is GTSNPN and CDR2 SVGIG (reference sequence). Trimming pared 1 base from V and 1 base from J, leaving 8 bases between. This CDR3 is built from 14 residues. The CDR3 region is CAWSEMQSNQPQHF. The CDR3 coding sequence is TGTGCCTGGAGTGAAATGCAGAGCAATCAGCCCCAGCATTTT. Together with reference TRBV30 and TRBJ1-5, the CDR3 gives the full variable domain: SQTIHQWPATLVQPVGSPLSLECTVEGTSNPNLYWYRQAAGRGLQLLFYSVGIGQISSEVPQNLSASRPQDRQFILSSKKLLLSDSGFYLCAWSEMQSNQPQHFGDGTRLSIL.

This rearrangement joins TRBV9 to TRBJ2-2, with 7 bases aligning to TRBD2. The length of the CDR3 is 14 residues. The germline gives CDR1 SGDLS, CDR2 YYNGEE. With 0 bases clipped from V and 7 bases from J, the junction kept 3 bases outside the gene matches. Here the CDR3 DNA reads TGTGCCAGCAGCGTAGGGACTAGTCTCGGGGAGCTGTTTTTT. Protein: CASSVGTSLGELFF.

The rearrangement links TRBV29-1 to TRBJ1-1, with unresolved D. The germline V gene encodes CDR1 SQVTM and CDR2 ANQGSEA. The CDR3 extends over 13 amino acids. Between the trimmed V and J ends, which lost 6 bases and 0 bases, there was a span of 11 bases. The CDR3 protein is CSVSGRLNTEAFF. Here the CDR3 DNA reads TGCAGCGTATCGGGCCGGTTGAACACTGAAGCTTTCTTT. Looking up the rest from reference TRBV29-1 and TRBJ1-1 gives the full variable domain: SAVISQKPSRDICQRGTSLTIQCQVDSQVTMMFWYRQQPGQSLTLIATANQGSEATYESGFVIDKFPISRPNLTFSTLTVSNMSPEDSSIYLCSVSGRLNTEAFFGQGTRLTVV.

The V gene is TRBV7-9, the J gene TRBJ2-5; weak D call: TRBD1 (6 bases). Trimming left V 4 bases short and J 3 bases short, with 12 bases between. Per germline, CDR1 SEHNR and CDR2 FQNEAQ (reference sequence). The CDR3 has 14 amino acids. This CDR3 reads CASSSGQGKETQYF. In DNA form, the CDR3 reads TGTGCCAGCAGCTCTGGCCAGGGGAAAGAGACCCAGTACTTC.

CDR3 in DNA: TGTGCCAGTCTTCGGGGGGGGGATTCACCCCTCCACTTT. Its protein is CASLRGGDSPLHF. The chain couples TRBV7-9 to TRBJ1-6; D possibly corresponds to TRBD1 (5 bases). The V end was cut by 9 bases, the J end by 8 bases, with 14 bases between. The CDR3 contains 13 residues. The germline gives CDR1 SEHNR, CDR2 FQNEAQ (reference sequence).

CDR3 coding DNA: TGTGCCAGCAGCTTGGTGGGGAACACTGAAGCTTTCTTT. Residues: CASSLVGNTEAFF. The J gene is TRBJ1-1, the V gene TRBV7-8; D uncertain. Trimming took 3 bases from V and 1 from J, leaving 6 bases between them. CDR1 and CDR2 from the germline V gene are SGHVS and FQNEAQ. CDR3 length equals 13 residues. Drawing the rest from reference TRBV7-8 and TRBJ1-1, the complete variable domain is GAGVSQSPRYKVAKRGQDVALRCDPISGHVSLFWYQQALGQGPEFLTYFQNEAQLDKSGLPSDRFFAERPEGSVSTLKIQRTQQEDSAVYLCASSLVGNTEAFFGQGTRLTVV.

A single count supports this clone. The chain recombines TRBV20-1 with TRBJ2-5; D not resolved. The CDR3 contains 11 residues. V gave up 3 bases and J gave up 1 base, with 3 bases separating them. Germline CDR1 is DFQATT and CDR2 is SNEGSKA (reference sequence). The CDR3 reads CSARVQETQYF. The CDR3 bases are TGCAGTGCTAGGGTCCAAGAGACCCAGTACTTC.

The chain employs TRBV28 and TRBJ2-3, with a weak D call TRBD1 (6 bases). The CDR3 is 15 residues long. CDR1 and CDR2 from the germline V gene are MDHEN and SYDVKM. V was pared by 2 bases and J by 1 base, with 10 bases between. The CDR3 sequence: CASSLGGVGTDTQYF. The CDR3 DNA reads as TGTGCCAGCAGTTTAGGGGGCGTGGGCACAGATACGCAGTATTTT.

The chain links TRBV29-1 to TRBJ2-3; tentative D call: TRBD1 (5 bases). Trimming stripped 4 bases from V and 0 bases from J, with 11 bases between. CDR3 length: 14 residues. Germline values: CDR1 SQVTM, CDR2 ANQGSEA. CDR3 sequence (DNA): TGCAGCGTTGGTCTACAGGAGAGCACAGATACGCAGTATTTT. Translation: CSVGLQESTDTQYF.

The J gene is TRBJ2-5, the V gene TRBV7-8, with D perhaps matching TRBD1 or TRBD2 (6 bases each). The CDR3 consists of 12 residues. Germline V CDR1 and CDR2: SGHVS, FQNEAQ. Trimming shortened V by 7 bases and J by 13 bases, and 19 bases separated the two germline ends. Here the CDR3 reads CASTQRRGELYF. The CDR3 DNA sequence: TGTGCCAGCACCCAACGTAGGGGGGAGTTGTACTTC. Together with reference TRBV7-8 and TRBJ2-5, the CDR3 gives the full variable domain: GAGVSQSPRYKVAKRGQDVALRCDPISGHVSLFWYQQALGQGPEFLTYFQNEAQLDKSGLPSDRFFAERPEGSVSTLKIQRTQQEDSAVYLCASTQRRGELYFGPGTRLLVL.

Details on this clone: With a much larger clone just one base away, this may be a read error. The CDR3 DNA follows: TGTGCCAGCAGTTTAGATAGCAATCAGCCCCAGCATTTT. Translated: CASSLDSNQPQHF. The rearrangement joins TRBV6-5 to TRBJ1-5; D is unresolved. CDR1 and CDR2 from the germline V gene are MNHEY and SVGAGI. This CDR3 contains 13 residues. Trimming left V 4 bases short and J 0 bases short, with 4 bases between.

A single count supports this clone. This chain links TRBV11-2 with TRBJ2-2; 7 bases agree with TRBD1. Unmatched junction bases numbered 10, after V lost 5 bases and J lost 7 bases. The V gene's germline CDR1 is SGHAT and CDR2 FQNNGV. This CDR3 spans 15 amino acids. CDR3: CASSPDRGQGGELFF. The CDR3 DNA is TGTGCCAGCAGCCCTGATAGGGGGCAGGGCGGGGAGCTGTTTTTT. The entire variable domain, with the rest obtained from reference TRBV11-2 and TRBJ2-2, is as follows: EAGVAQSPRYKIIEKRQSVAFWCNPISGHATLYWYQQILGQGPKLLIQFQNNGVVDDSQLPKDRFSAERLKGVDSTLKIQPAKLEDSAVYLCASSPDRGQGGELFFGEGSRLTVL.

DNA for the CDR3: TGTGCCAGCAGCGTAGTAACTTCCGGGACGGTGGGCGGCTACACCTTC. Its translation: CASSVVTSGTVGGYTF. This chain uses TRBV9 with TRBJ1-2, with a possible D match to TRBD1 (5 bases). The length of the CDR3 is 16 residues. V shed 0 bases and J shed 8 bases, with 20 bases lying between them. Germline CDR1 and CDR2: SGDLS and YYNGEE.

This clone was seen a few times. The V and J genes are TRBV7-3 and TRBJ1-2, with 7 nucleotides matching TRBD1. The trim removed 2 bases at V and 11 bases at J, leaving 8 bases unmatched. CDR3 size: 13 residues. In germline, CDR1 is SGHTA, CDR2 FQGTGA. CDR3 in amino acids: CASSLLPRQGYTF. DNA for the CDR3: TGTGCCAGCAGCTTACTACCCCGACAGGGTTACACCTTC. Looking up the rest from reference TRBV7-3 and TRBJ1-2 gives the full variable domain: GAGVSQTPSNKVTEKGKYVELRCDPISGHTALYWYRQSLGQGPEFLIYFQGTGAADDSGLPNDRFFAVRPEGSVSTLKIQRTERGDSAVYLCASSLLPRQGYTFGSGTRLTVV.

The CDR3 nucleotides read TGCGCCAGCAGCTTGGGGGACAGGGCCCCAGATACGCAGTATTTT. Protein sequence: CASSLGDRAPDTQYF. J is TRBJ2-3 and V is TRBV5-1, with TRBD1 matching 9 bases. Germline V lookup: CDR1 SGHRS, CDR2 YFSETQ. The length of the CDR3 is 15 residues. The J segment lost 4 bases and the V segment lost 0 bases, leaving 3 bases of the junction unmatched. Supplemented by reference TRBV5-1 and TRBJ2-3, the full variable domain reads KAGVTQTPRYLIKTRGQQVTLSCSPISGHRSVSWYQQTPGQGLQFLFEYFSETQRNKGNFPGRFSGRQFSNSRSEMNVSTLELGDSALYLCASSLGDRAPDTQYFGPGTRLTVL.

This clone was observed a handful of times. The chain joins TRBV11-2 to TRBJ2-1; 12 nucleotides agree with TRBD2. The CDR3 consists of 18 residues. V dropped 1 base and J dropped 8; count of bases not matched to a gene: 12. Germline-derived CDR1 and CDR2 are SGHAT and FQNNGV. CDR3 nucleotide sequence: TGTGCCAGCAGCTTAGGAAGTCTAGCGGGAGGGCTTGTCGATGAGCAGTTCTTC. This translates into CASSLGSLAGGLVDEQFF.